Following are 3 T cell receptor beta chains from one sample sequenced in a study of cytomegalovirus exposure and HLA in healthy donors. The PCR used 60 Vbeta and 13 Jbeta primers. Method: immunoSEQ multiplex PCR; TCRdb's copy keeps in-frame clones and lacks some. This sample has some 140,000 clones, with around 75% found just once. The sequencing sample was made of PBMCs. The receptors were gathered from a female donor in good health and CMV-seronegative.

This clone was counted only a few times. The CDR3: CASSYSRDSHSYEQYF. The CDR3 DNA is TGTGCCAGCAGTTACTCGAGGGACAGTCACTCCTACGAGCAGTACTTC. The genes are TRBV6-5 and TRBJ2-7; 7 bases map to TRBD1. The ends lost 0 bases at V and 0 bases at J; junction bases unmatched: 5. This CDR3 region has 16 residues. The germline V gene encodes CDR1 MNHEY and CDR2 SVGAGI.

This clone was counted once. V is TRBV29-1 and J is TRBJ2-5; TRBD2 might be the D (6 bases). The closer fit of TRBJ2-7 to the DNA end suggests the J call may be wrong. This CDR3 contains 11 residues. Germline CDR1 and CDR2: SQVTM and ANQGSEA. The chain's CDR3 is CSFRLGYEQYF. The CDR3 DNA reads as TGCAGCTTCCGACTAGGCTACGAGCAGTACTTC.

V is TRBV29-1 and J is TRBJ1-4; 9 positions agree with TRBD1. Per the germline V gene, CDR1 is SQVTM and CDR2 is ANQGSEA. The trim removed 3 bases at V and 8 bases at J, leaving 1 base unmatched. The CDR3 sequence is 12 residues long. CDR3 loop: CSVETGGEKLFF. The CDR3 DNA is TGCAGCGTTGAGACAGGGGGGGAAAAACTGTTTTTT.